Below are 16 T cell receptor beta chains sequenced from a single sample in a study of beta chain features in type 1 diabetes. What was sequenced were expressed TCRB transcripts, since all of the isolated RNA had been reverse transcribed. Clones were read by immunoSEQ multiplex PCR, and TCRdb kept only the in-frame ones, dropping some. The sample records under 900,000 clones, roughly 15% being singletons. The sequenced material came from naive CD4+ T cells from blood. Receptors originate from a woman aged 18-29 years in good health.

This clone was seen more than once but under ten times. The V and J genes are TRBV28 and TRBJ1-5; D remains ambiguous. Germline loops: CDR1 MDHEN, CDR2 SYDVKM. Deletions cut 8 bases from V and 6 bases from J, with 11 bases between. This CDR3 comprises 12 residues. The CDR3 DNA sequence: TGTGCCAGCTCTGAAGAATCTCAGCCCCAGCATTTT. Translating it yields CASSEESQPQHF.

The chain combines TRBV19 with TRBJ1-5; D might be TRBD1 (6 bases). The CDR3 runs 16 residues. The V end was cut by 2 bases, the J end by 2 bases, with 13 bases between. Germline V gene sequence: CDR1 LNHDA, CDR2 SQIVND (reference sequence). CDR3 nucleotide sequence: TGTGCCAGTAGTATAACGCAGGGGTCGCGCAATCAGCCCCAGCATTTT. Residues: CASSITQGSRNQPQHF.

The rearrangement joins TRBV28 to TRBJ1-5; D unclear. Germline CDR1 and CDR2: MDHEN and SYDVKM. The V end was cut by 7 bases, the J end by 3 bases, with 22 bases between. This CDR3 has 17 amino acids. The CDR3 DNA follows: TGTGCCAGCATGCCATATCATGTTGGAGTCAACAATCAGCCCCAGCATTTT. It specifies CASMPYHVGVNNQPQHF.

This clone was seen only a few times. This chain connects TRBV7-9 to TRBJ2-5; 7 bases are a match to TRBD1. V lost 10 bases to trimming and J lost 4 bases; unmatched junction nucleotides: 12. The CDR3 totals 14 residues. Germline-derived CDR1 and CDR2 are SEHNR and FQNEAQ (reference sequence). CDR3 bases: TGTGCCACCGGGCTTACAGGGGCCCGAGAGACCCAGTACTTC. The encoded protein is CATGLTGARETQYF.

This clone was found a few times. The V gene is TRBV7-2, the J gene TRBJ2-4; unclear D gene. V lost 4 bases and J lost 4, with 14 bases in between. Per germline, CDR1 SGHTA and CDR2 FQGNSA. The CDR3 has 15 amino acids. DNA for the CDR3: TGTGCCAGCAGCTCCCACTTAACCAGTAAAAACATTCAGTACTTC. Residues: CASSSHLTSKNIQYF.

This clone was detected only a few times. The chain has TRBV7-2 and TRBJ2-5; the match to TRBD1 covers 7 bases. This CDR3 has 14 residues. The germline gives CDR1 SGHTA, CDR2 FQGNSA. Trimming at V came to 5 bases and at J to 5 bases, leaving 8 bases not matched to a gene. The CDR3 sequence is CASSLGGEGETQYF. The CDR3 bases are TGTGCCAGCAGCCTAGGGGGCGAGGGGGAGACCCAGTACTTC.

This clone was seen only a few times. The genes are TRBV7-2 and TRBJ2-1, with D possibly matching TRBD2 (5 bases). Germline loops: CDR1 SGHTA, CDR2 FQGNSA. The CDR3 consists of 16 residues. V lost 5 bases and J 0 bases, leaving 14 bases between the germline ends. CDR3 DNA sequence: TGTGCCAGCAGCCACCCCCCGGGAACCTCCTACAATGAGCAGTTCTTC. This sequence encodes CASSHPPGTSYNEQFF.

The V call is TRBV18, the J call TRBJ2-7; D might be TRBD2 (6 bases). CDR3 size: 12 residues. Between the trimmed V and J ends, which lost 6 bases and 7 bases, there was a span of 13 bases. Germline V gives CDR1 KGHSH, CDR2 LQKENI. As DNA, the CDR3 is TGTGCCAGCTCTCCAGACCGGGGGGAGCAGTACTTC. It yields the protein CASSPDRGEQYF.

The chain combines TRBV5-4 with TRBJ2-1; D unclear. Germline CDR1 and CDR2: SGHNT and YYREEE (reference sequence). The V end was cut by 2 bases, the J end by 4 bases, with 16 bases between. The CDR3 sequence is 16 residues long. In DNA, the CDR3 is TGTGCCAGCAGCTTATTGGTCCTACCAACTTACAATGAGCAGTTCTTC. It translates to CASSLLVLPTYNEQFF.

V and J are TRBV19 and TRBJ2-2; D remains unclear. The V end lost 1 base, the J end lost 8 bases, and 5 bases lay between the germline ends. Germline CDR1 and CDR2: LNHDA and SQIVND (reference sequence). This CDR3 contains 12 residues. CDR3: CASSIGRGELFF. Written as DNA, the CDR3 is TGTGCCAGTAGTATAGGACGTGGGGAGCTGTTTTTT.

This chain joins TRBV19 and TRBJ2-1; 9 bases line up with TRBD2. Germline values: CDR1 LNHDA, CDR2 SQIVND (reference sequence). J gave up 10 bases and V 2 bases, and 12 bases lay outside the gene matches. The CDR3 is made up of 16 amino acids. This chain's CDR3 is CASSIIAGDFKKEQFF. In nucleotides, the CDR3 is TGTGCCAGTAGTATAATAGCGGGAGATTTTAAAAAGGAGCAGTTCTTC.

The CDR3 region is CASSLESPTRHEQFF. In nucleotides, the CDR3 is TGCGCCAGCAGCTTGGAGTCTCCCACGCGCCATGAGCAGTTCTTC. The rearrangement links TRBV5-1 to TRBJ2-1; unclear D gene. CDR1 and CDR2 from the germline V gene are SGHRS and YFSETQ. The CDR3 has 15 amino acids. Trimming removed 0 bases from V and 8 bases from J, with 15 bases in between.

CDR3 sequence: CASRADSLEGNEQFF. The CDR3 bases are TGTGCCAGCAGAGCTGACAGCCTGGAGGGCAATGAGCAGTTCTTC. The rearrangement uses TRBV6-5 and TRBJ2-1; TRBD2 is a possible D gene (6 bases). Germline V gene sequence: CDR1 MNHEY, CDR2 SVGAGI. V was clipped by 6 bases and J by 6 bases, with 18 bases between them. CDR3 length: 15 amino acids.

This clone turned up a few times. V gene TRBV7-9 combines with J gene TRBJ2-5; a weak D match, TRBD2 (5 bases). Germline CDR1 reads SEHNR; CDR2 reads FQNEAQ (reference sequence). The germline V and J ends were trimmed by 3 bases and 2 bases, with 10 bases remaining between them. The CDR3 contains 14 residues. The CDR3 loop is CASSLREMQETQYF. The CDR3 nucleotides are TGTGCCAGCAGCTTGAGGGAGATGCAAGAGACCCAGTACTTC.

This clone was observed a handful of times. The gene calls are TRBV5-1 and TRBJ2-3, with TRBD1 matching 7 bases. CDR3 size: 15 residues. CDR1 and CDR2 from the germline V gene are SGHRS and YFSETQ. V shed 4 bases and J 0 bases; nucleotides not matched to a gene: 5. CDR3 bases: TGCGCCAGCAGCGGGGGACAGTCTAGCACAGATACGCAGTATTTT. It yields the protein CASSGGQSSTDTQYF.

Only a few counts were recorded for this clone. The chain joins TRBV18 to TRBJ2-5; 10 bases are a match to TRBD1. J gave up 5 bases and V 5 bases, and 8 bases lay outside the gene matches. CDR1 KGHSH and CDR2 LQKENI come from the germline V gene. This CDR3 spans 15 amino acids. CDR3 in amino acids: CASSATTGGEETQYF. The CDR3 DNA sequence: TGTGCCAGCTCAGCCACGACAGGGGGCGAGGAGACCCAGTACTTC.